This section outlines one T cell receptor beta chain sequence together with its context. Its antigen is as yet unknown. Time point denoted: newly diagnosed, previously untreated cHL patient sample. Untreated, newly diagnosed classical Hodgkin lymphoma PBMCs were used for comparison. Libraries were prepared by immunoSEQ multiplex PCR; TCRdb keeps only in-frame clonotypes and omits some of them. The sample lists some 28,000 clones, more than 85% occurring once. CDR1 and CDR2 from the germline V gene are SGDLS and YYNGEE. V was shortened by 0 bases and J by 4 bases, with 8 bases between the two germline ends. This CDR3 is built from 14 residues. This entry is derived from a study of PD-1 blockade in classical Hodgkin lymphoma. Study-wide findings and caveats: What drove the repertoire differences, possibly disease activity or prior therapy, has not been defined. As was reported, newly diagnosed patients showed lower baseline TCR diversity than healthy donors did.

Sequencing used peripheral blood mononuclear cells (PBMCs). V usage is TRBV9 and J usage is TRBJ1-3; no clear D gene. The sequence was collected from a human donor with classical Hodgkin lymphoma. The CDR3 protein is CASSVDPEGNTIYF. The DNA of the CDR3 is TGTGCCAGCAGCGTAGATCCGGAAGGAAACACCATATATTTT.